This record looks at one TCR beta chain sequence and its context. Its antigen is as yet unknown. It was genomic DNA that served as the template for profiling TCR beta VDJ and CDR3. TCRdb ran MiXCR on the reads and lists one entry per CDR3 protein. The data contain 150,000 to 200,000 distinct CDR3 sequences, less than 65% of them singletons. The CDR3 is 13 residues long. Germline CDR1 SGHNT, CDR2 YENEEA. V lost 5 bases, J lost 7 bases, and 5 bases stayed unmatched. This sample was included in a study of CD8+CD57+ T cells in acquired aplastic anemia. Findings of the study overall: Patients and healthy controls showed no significant CD8+ Simpson's diversity difference.

The chain joins TRBV11-3 to TRBJ1-2; 9 bases match TRBD1. The sample was sorted CD4+, CD8+, or CD8+CD57+ T cells (not recorded which) from PBMCs. This clonotype originated in a human donor with severe aplastic anemia or a healthy control (not recorded which). CDR3 DNA sequence: TGTGCCAGCAGCCCTAGGACAGGGGTTGGCTACACCTTC. Amino acid sequence: CASSPRTGVGYTF.